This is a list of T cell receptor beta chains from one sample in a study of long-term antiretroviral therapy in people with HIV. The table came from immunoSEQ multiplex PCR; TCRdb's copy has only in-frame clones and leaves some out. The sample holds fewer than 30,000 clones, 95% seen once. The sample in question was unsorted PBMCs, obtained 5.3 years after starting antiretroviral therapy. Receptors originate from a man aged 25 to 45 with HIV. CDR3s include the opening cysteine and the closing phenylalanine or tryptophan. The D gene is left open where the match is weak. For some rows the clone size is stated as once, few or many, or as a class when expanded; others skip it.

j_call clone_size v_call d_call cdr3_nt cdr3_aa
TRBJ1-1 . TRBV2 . TGTGCCAGCAGTGAACACAGCCGAGGGGCTGAAGCTTTCTTT CASSEHSRGAEAFF
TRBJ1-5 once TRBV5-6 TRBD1 TGTGCCAGCAGCGTTAGGGACAGGGGGTTTCAGCCCCAGCATTTT CASSVRDRGFQPQHF
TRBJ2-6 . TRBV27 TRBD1 TGTGCCAGCAGTCCCGGGACAGGGGCTCGCTCTGGGGCCAACGTCCTGACTTTC CASSPGTGARSGANVLTF
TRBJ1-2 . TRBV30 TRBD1 TGTGCCTGGAGTGTAGGGGGGACAGGGGGCCGGAGTGGCTACACCTTC CAWSVGGTGGRSGYTF
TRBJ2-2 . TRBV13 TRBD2 TGTGCCAGCAGCGCCGAACTAGCGGGAGTTTCGGGCACCGGGGAGCTGTTTTTT CASSAELAGVSGTGELFF
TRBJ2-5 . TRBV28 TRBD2 TGTGCCAGCAGTTCTCCAGGACTAGCGGACGGGGAGACCCAGTACTTC CASSSPGLADGETQYF
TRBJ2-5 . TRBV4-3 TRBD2 TGCGCCAGCAGCCATGGATTAGCGGGAGAATGGAAGACCCAGTACTTC CASSHGLAGEWKTQYF
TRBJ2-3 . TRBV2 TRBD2 TGTGCCAGCGGGGAGCGGGGGCCCGCAGATACGCAGTATTTT CASGERGPADTQYF
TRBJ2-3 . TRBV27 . TGTGCCAGCAGTCCATGGGCTAGCGGCACAGATACGCAGTATTTT CASSPWASGTDTQYF
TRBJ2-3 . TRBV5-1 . TGCGCCAGCAGCTTGAGGGGGGCCGTAGATACGCAGTATTTT CASSLRGAVDTQYF
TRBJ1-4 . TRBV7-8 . TGTGCCAGCAGCTTGGAATATCGGGATAGTAATGAAAAACTGTTTTTT CASSLEYRDSNEKLFF
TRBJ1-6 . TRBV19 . TGTGCCAGTAGTATCGGCCGGGGTTCACCCCTCCACTTT CASSIGRGSPLHF
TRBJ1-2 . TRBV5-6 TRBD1 TGTGCCAGCAGCATCGGGACAGGAATTTATGGCTACACCTTC CASSIGTGIYGYTF
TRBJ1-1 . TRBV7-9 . TGTGCCAGCAGCTTAGTGGCAGGAGGGCCATACACTGAAGCTTTCTTT CASSLVAGGPYTEAFF
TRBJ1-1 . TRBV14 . TGTGCCAGCAGCCAAGATAGTGCCACTGAAGCTTTCTTT CASSQDSATEAFF
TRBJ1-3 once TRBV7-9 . TGTGCCAGCAGCCCCCGCCGGGGCAGGGATATTGCTGGAAACACCATATATTTT CASSPRRGRDIAGNTIYF
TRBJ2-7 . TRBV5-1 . TGCGCCAGCAGCTTGGGTACCACCTACGAGCAGTACTTC CASSLGTTYEQYF
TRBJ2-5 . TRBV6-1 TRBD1 TGTGCCAGCAGTGCGGGACAGTTGAAAGAGACCCAGTACTTC CASSAGQLKETQYF
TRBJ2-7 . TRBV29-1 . TGCAGCGTTATTGGCTCGGGATACGAGCAGTACTTC CSVIGSGYEQYF
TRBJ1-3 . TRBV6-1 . TGTGCCAGCAGTGTCCTGGGATCGGGAGGAAACACCATATATTTT CASSVLGSGGNTIYF
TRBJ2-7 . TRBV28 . TGTGCCAGCAGTTTAGGAAAGGGGGTGGGACTTCTCTACGAGCAGTACTTC CASSLGKGVGLLYEQYF
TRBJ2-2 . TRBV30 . TGTGCCTGGAGTGAGGCCCCCTGGGACACCGGGGAGCTGTTTTTT CAWSEAPWDTGELFF
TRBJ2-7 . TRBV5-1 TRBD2 TGCGCCAGCAGCTTGCGGGAGGGCCAGCACGAGCAGTACTTC CASSLREGQHEQYF
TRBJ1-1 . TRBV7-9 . TGTGCCAGCAGCTCCCCAGGGGAGGCTGAAGCTTTCTTT CASSSPGEAEAFF
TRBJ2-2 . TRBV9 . TGTGCCAGCCGCACGGGTCGGAACACCGGGGAGCTGTTTTTT CASRTGRNTGELFF
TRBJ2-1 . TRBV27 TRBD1 TGTGCCAGCAGGCTCATCACAGGGGAAGGCCCCTACAATGAGCAGTTCTTC CASRLITGEGPYNEQFF
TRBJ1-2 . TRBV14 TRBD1 TGTGCCAGCAATCCCCGGGACAGAGAGCTAGCTAACTATGGCTACACCTTC CASNPRDRELANYGYTF
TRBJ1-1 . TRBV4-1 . TGCGCCAGCAGCCAAACAGGGACTGAAGCTTTCTTT CASSQTGTEAFF
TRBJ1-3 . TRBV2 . TGTGCCAGCAGTGAAGTATTTGGGGCCAGGACCATATATTTT CASSEVFGARTIYF
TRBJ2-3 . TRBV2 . TGTGCCAGCAGTGACACCGGGCGGATCGGCACAGATACGCAGTATTTT CASSDTGRIGTDTQYF
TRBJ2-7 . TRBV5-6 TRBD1 TGTGCCAGCAGCGCCTCCTTCCGGGCAGGGGGCAGCGAGCAGTACTTC CASSASFRAGGSEQYF
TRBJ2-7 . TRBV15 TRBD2 TGTGCCACCAGCAGAGATCGGGGTAGCGGGAGTCGCGAGCAGTACTTC CATSRDRGSGSREQYF
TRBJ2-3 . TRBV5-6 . TGTGCCAGCAGGTGGGGGGGCCCCACAGATACGCAGTATTTT CASRWGGPTDTQYF
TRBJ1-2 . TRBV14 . TGTGCCAGCAGCCAGACTGGGAAGTCCTATGGCTACACCTTC CASSQTGKSYGYTF
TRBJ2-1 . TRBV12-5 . TGTGCTAGTGGAAAGTCACAGGGCATTAACTCCTACAATGAGCAGTTCTTC CASGKSQGINSYNEQFF
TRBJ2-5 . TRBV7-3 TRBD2 TGTGCCAGCAGCTTGGTAGCGGGAGAGCGGGAGACCCAGTACTTC CASSLVAGERETQYF
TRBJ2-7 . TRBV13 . TGTGCCAGCAGGAGAGTAGGTCATTCCTACGAGCAGTACTTC CASRRVGHSYEQYF
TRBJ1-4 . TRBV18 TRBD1 TGTGCCAGCTCACCAAACGAGGAGGACAGGGGGCTGGGGGAAAAACTGTTTTTT CASSPNEEDRGLGEKLFF
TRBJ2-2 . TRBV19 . TGTGCCAGTAGTATATCTGGGGGAGGAGCGAACACCGGGGAGCTGTTTTTT CASSISGGGANTGELFF
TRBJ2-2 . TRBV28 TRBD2 TGTGCCAGCAGTTTATGGACTAGCGGGAACACCGGGGAGCTGTTTTTT CASSLWTSGNTGELFF